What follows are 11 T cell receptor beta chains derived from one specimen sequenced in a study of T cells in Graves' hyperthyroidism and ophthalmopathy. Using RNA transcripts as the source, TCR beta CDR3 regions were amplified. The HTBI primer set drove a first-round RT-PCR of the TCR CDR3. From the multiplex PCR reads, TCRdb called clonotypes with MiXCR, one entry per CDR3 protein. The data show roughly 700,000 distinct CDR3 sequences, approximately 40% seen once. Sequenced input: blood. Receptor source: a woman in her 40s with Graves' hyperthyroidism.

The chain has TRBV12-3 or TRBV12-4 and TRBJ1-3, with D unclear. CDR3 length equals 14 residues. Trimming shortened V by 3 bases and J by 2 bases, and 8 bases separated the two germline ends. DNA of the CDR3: TGTGCCAGCAGTTTTTCGACAACTGGAAACACCATATATTTT. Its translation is CASSFSTTGNTIYF.

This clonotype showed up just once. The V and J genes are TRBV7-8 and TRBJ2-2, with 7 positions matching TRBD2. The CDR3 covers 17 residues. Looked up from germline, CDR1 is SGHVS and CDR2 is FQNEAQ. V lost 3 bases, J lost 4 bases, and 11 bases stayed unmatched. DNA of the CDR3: TGTGCCAGCAGCTTTATGAGTGGGGGGGATGCCACCGGGGAGCTGTTTTTT. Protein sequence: CASSFMSGGDATGELFF.

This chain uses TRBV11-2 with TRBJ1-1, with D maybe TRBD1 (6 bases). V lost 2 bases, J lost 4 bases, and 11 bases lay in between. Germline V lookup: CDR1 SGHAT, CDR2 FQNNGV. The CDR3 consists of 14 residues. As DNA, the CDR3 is TGTGCCAGCAGCTTAACTCGGGGGCTCACTGAAGCTTTCTTT. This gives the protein CASSLTRGLTEAFF. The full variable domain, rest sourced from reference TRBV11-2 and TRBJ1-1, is EAGVAQSPRYKIIEKRQSVAFWCNPISGHATLYWYQQILGQGPKLLIQFQNNGVVDDSQLPKDRFSAERLKGVDSTLKIQPAKLEDSAVYLCASSLTRGLTEAFFGQGTRLTVV.

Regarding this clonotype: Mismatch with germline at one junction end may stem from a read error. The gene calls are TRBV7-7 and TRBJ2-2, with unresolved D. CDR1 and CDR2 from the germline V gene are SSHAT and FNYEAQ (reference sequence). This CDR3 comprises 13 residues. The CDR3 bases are TGTGCTAGCAGCCCCAAAGACACCGGGGAGCTGTTTTTT. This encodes CASSPKDTGELFF.

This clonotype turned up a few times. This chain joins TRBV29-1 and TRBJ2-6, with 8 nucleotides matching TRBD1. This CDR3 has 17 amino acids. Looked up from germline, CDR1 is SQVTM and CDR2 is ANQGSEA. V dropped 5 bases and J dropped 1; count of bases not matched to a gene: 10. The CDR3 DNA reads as TGCAGCGTTTATTTGGCAGGGGGCTTGTCTGGGGCCAACGTCCTGACTTTC. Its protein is CSVYLAGGLSGANVLTF.

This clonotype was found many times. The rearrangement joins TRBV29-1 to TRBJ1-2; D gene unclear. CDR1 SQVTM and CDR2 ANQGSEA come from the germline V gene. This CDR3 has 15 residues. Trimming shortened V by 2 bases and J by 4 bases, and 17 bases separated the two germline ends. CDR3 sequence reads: CSVEPLGRQSYGYTF. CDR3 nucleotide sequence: TGCAGCGTTGAACCCCTAGGGCGGCAGTCCTATGGCTACACCTTC.

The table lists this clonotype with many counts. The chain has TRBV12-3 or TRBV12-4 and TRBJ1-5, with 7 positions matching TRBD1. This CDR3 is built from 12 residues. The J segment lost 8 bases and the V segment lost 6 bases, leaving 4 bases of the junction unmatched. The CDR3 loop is CASSTGVKPQHF. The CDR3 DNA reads TGTGCCAGCAGCACAGGGGTCAAGCCCCAGCATTTT.

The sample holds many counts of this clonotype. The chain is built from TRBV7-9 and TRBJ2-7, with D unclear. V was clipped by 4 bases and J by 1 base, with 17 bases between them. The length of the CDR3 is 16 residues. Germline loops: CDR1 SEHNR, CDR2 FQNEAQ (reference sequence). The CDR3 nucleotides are TGTGCCAGCAGCTACCACCGACGGAGCTTGTCCTACGAGCAGTACTTC. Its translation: CASSYHRRSLSYEQYF.

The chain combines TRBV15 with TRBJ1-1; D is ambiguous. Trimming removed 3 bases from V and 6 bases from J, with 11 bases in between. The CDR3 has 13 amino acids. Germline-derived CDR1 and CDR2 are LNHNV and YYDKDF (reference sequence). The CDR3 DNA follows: TGTGCCACCAGCAGCTACATTCGGGCTGAAGCTTTCTTT. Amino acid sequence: CATSSYIRAEAFF.

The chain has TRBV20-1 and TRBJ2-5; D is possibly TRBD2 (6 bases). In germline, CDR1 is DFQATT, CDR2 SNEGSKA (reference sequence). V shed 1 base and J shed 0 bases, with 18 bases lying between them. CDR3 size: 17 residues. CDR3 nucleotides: TGCAGTGCTAGAGGAGATACCCCTTTAGCGGACCAAGAGACCCAGTACTTC. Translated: CSARGDTPLADQETQYF.

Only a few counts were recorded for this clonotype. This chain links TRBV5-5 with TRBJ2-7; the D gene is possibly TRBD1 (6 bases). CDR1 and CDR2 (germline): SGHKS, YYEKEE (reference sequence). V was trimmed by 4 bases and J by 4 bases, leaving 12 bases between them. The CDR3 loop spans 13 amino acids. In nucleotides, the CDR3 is TGTGCCAGCAGCATGGAACAGGGTTACGAGCAGTACTTC. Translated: CASSMEQGYEQYF.